The rows below give T cell receptor beta chains drawn from one sample of a study of blood T cell repertoires in COVID-19. TCRdb's copy holds only in-frame clones and misses some; the assay was immunoSEQ multiplex PCR. The data hold 150,000 to 190,000 clones, with around 80% observed a single time. The sequenced material came from PBMCs or T cells enriched from blood (not recorded which). The receptors here all came from a man aged 50 to 60 who had recovered from COVID-19. Each CDR3 is given with its conserved first and last residue. The order of the fields is CDR3 length, V gene, J gene, D gene, clone size, CDR3 DNA, CDR3 protein. D genes are given only for firm matches. The size entry is marked missing in some rows and otherwise reads once, few, many or a size class.

>15|TRBV19|TRBJ2-3|TRBD2|-
TGTGCCAGTCGCCCTGGGGGGGGATACACAGATACGCAGTATTTT
CASRPGGGYTDTQYF
>14|TRBV7-6|TRBJ1-1|TRBD1|-
TGTGCCAGCAGCTGGGACAGGGAAAACACTGAAGCTTTCTTT
CASSWDRENTEAFF
>16|TRBV5-1|TRBJ2-2|-|-
TGCGCCAGCAGCTTGGAAGCGAAGCTAAACACCGGGGAGCTGTTTTTT
CASSLEAKLNTGELFF
>15|TRBV7-2|TRBJ1-4|-|-
TGTGCCAGCAGCTTAGGTCCAGGAGGAGCGGAAAAACTGTTTTTT
CASSLGPGGAEKLFF
>14|TRBV3-1/TRBV3-2|TRBJ2-7|TRBD2|-
TGTGCCAGCAGCCAAGGCCTAGCGGTCTACGAGCAGTACTTC
CASSQGLAVYEQYF
>13|TRBV12-5|TRBJ2-2|TRBD2|-
TGTGCTAGCGGGGGGTTTATCACCGGGGAGCTGTTTTTT
CASGGFITGELFF
>14|TRBV3-1/TRBV3-2|TRBJ1-4|-|-
TGTGCCAGCAGCCAGAAACAGGGCGGCGAAAAACTGTTTTTT
CASSQKQGGEKLFF
>13|TRBV5-1|TRBJ1-1|-|-
TGCGCCACTCGAACGGGGGGAGGGACTGAAGCTTTCTTT
CATRTGGGTEAFF
>13|TRBV10-3|TRBJ2-5|-|once
TGTGCCATCAGCGGGACTTCGGAAGAGACCCAGTACTTC
CAISGTSEETQYF
>17|TRBV7-3|TRBJ2-3|TRBD2|-
TGTGCCAGCAGCTTAACCGCGACTAGCGGGGGCACAGATACGCAGTATTTT
CASSLTATSGGTDTQYF
>12|TRBV6-1|TRBJ1-1|-|few
TGTGCCAGCAGTGAACGGGTTACTGAAGCTTTCTTT
CASSERVTEAFF
>16|TRBV19|TRBJ2-5|TRBD1|-
TGTGCCAGTAGTAACCCACAGGGGGCAGGGCAAGAGACCCAGTACTTC
CASSNPQGAGQETQYF
>15|TRBV5-5|TRBJ2-7|TRBD2|-
TGTGCCAGCAGCTTCGAGCGGGGGAGCTCCTACGAGCAGTACTTC
CASSFERGSSYEQYF
>15|TRBV5-6|TRBJ1-1|-|-
TGTGCCAGCAGACGAACGGTGGGGGCGAACACTGAAGCTTTCTTT
CASRRTVGANTEAFF
>14|TRBV7-9|TRBJ1-2|-|-
TGTGCCAGCAAACACTCGGACAGCCCAGTCGGCTACACCTTC
CASKHSDSPVGYTF
>17|TRBV5-6|TRBJ1-5|TRBD1|-
TGTGCCAGCAGCTTGGGGTCAGGGGGAAGTAGCAATCAGCCCCAGCATTTT
CASSLGSGGSSNQPQHF